This entry lists 5 T cell receptor beta chains sequenced from one sample in a study of pediatric ulcerative colitis. The assay was immunoSEQ multiplex PCR, and TCRdb's table has in-frame clones only and misses some. This sample carries 25,000 to 35,000 clones, roughly four fifths of them seen once, and the ten largest clones take over 3.5%. The sample comprised blood. The receptors here all came from a boy aged 5-17 years with severe ulcerative colitis.

The DNA for the CDR3 is TGCGCCAGCAGTTCGGTGGGGGGCATAATGTCCCCAGATACGCAGTATTTT. Translated, it gives CASSSVGGIMSPDTQYF. The chain is built from TRBV5-1 and TRBJ2-3; TRBD1 or TRBD2 may be the D gene (6 bases each). V lost 5 bases, J lost 4 bases, and 23 bases lay in between. The germline V gene has CDR1 SGHRS and CDR2 YFSETQ. The CDR3 is 17 residues long.

The rearrangement uses TRBV27 and TRBJ1-1, with D unclear. Germline V gene sequence: CDR1 MNHEY, CDR2 SMNVEV (reference sequence). V was clipped by 0 bases and J by 1 base, with 9 bases between them. The CDR3 has 15 amino acids. CDR3 amino acids: CASSLSHPGNTEAFF. For the CDR3, the DNA is TGTGCCAGCAGTTTATCTCACCCGGGGAACACTGAAGCTTTCTTT.

This sequence joins TRBV6-6 and TRBJ2-7; TRBD1 matches at 9 bases. This CDR3 is 16 amino acids long. Trimming removed 0 bases from V and 6 bases from J; junction bases left unmatched: 9. CDR1 is MNHNY, CDR2 SVGAGI, per germline (reference sequence). The CDR3 loop reads CASSYSAGQGFGEQYF. CDR3 bases: TGTGCCAGCAGTTACTCTGCGGGACAGGGCTTTGGCGAGCAGTACTTC.

This clone was observed once. The genes are TRBV6-6 and TRBJ1-5; a possible D gene is TRBD1 (5 bases). Germline V gene data show CDR1 as MNHNY and CDR2 as SVGAGI (reference sequence). Trimming cost V 5 bases and J 7 bases, with 12 bases left between them. The CDR3 has 13 amino acids. DNA for the CDR3: TGTGCCAGCAGTACAGGTTCGCGACAGCCCCAGCATTTT. Amino acids: CASSTGSRQPQHF.

The chain joins TRBV19 to TRBJ2-7, with TRBD2 matching over 11 bases. Germline V gene lookup returns CDR1 LNHDA and CDR2 SQIVND (reference sequence). V trimming: 9 bases; J trimming: 6 bases; junction bases outside the gene matches: 7. The CDR3 totals 13 residues. As DNA, the CDR3 is TGTGCCAGCCGACTAGCGGGGTCCCGCGAGCAGTACTTC. Translated: CASRLAGSREQYF.